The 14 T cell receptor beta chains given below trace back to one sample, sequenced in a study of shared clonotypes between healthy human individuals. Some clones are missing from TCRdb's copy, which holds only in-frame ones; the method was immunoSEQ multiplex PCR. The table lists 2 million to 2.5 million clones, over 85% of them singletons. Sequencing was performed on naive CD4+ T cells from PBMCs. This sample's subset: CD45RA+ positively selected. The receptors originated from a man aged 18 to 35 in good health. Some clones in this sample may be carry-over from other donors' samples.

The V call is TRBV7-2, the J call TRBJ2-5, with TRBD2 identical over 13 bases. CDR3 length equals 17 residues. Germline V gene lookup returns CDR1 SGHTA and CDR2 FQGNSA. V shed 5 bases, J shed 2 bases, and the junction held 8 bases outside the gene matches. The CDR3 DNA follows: TGTGCCAGCAGCCCGGGACTAGCGGGGCTACTACAAGAGACCCAGTACTTC. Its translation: CASSPGLAGLLQETQYF. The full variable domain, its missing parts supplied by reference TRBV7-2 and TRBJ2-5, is GAGVSQSPSNKVTEKGKDVELRCDPISGHTALYWYRQSLGQGLEFLIYFQGNSAPDKSGLPSDRFSAERTGGSVSTLTIQRTQQEDSAVYLCASSPGLAGLLQETQYFGPGTRLLVL.

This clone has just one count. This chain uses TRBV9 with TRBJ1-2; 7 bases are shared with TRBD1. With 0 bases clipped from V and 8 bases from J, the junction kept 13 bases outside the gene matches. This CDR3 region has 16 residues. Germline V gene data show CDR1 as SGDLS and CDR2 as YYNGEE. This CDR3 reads CASSVAPRGTSGGYTF. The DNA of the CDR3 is TGTGCCAGCAGCGTAGCCCCCAGGGGGACGTCGGGGGGCTACACCTTC.

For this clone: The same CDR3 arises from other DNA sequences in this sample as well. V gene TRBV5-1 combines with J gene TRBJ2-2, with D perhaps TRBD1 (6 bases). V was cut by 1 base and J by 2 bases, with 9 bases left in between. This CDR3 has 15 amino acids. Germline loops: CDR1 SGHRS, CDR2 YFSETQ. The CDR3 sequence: CASSLQGLNTGELFF. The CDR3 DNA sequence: TGCGCCAGCAGCTTGCAGGGGCTAAACACCGGGGAGCTGTTTTTT.

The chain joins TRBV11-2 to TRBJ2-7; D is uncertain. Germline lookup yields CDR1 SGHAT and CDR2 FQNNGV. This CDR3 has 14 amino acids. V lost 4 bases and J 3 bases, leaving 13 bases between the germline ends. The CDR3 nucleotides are TGTGCCAGCAGCTCAACAAATGGGAACTACGAGCAGTACTTC. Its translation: CASSSTNGNYEQYF. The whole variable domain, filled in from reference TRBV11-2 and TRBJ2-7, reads EAGVAQSPRYKIIEKRQSVAFWCNPISGHATLYWYQQILGQGPKLLIQFQNNGVVDDSQLPKDRFSAERLKGVDSTLKIQPAKLEDSAVYLCASSSTNGNYEQYFGPGTRLTVT.

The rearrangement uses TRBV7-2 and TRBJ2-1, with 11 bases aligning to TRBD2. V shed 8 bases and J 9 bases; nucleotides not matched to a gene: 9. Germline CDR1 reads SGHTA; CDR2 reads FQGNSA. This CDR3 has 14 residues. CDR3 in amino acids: CASLTSGIRSEQFF. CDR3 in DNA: TGTGCCAGCTTGACTAGCGGGATCCGCAGTGAGCAGTTCTTC.

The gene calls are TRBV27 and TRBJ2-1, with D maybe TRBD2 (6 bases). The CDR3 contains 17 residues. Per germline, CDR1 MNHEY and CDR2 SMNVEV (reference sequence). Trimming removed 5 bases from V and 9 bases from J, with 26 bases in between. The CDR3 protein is CASSPMGRGVLWGEQFF. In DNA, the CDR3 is TGTGCCAGCAGTCCCATGGGGCGGGGCGTCCTATGGGGTGAGCAGTTCTTC.

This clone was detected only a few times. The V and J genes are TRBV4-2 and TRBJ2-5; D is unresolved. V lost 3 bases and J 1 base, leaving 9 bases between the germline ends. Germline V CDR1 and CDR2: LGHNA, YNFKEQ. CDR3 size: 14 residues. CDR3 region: CASSQSGVQETQYF. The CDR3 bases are TGTGCCAGCAGCCAGAGTGGGGTCCAAGAGACCCAGTACTTC.

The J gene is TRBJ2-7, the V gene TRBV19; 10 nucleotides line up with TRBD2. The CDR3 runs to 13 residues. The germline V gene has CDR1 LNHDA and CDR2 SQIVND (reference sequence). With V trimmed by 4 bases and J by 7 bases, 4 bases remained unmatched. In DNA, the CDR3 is TGTGCCAGTAGTAGTCAACTAGCGGGGGAGCAGTACTTC. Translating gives CASSSQLAGEQYF.

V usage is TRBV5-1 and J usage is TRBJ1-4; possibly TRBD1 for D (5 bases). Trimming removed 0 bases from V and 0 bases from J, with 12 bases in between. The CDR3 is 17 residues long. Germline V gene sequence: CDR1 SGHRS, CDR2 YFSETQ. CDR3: CASSLGQTIATNEKLFF. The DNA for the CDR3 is TGCGCCAGCAGCTTGGGACAGACTATAGCAACTAATGAAAAACTGTTTTTT.

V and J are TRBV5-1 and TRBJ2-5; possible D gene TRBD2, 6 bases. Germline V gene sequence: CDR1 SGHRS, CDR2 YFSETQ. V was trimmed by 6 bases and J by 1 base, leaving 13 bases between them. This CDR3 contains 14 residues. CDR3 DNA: TGCGCCAGCAACCCCGGGACTCCCCAAGAGACCCAGTACTTC. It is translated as CASNPGTPQETQYF. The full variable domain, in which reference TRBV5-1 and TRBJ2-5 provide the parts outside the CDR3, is KAGVTQTPRYLIKTRGQQVTLSCSPISGHRSVSWYQQTPGQGLQFLFEYFSETQRNKGNFPGRFSGRQFSNSRSEMNVSTLELGDSALYLCASNPGTPQETQYFGPGTRLLVL.

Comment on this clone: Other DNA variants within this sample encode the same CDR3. The CDR3 sequence is CASSLVGGSGETQYF. The CDR3 DNA is TGCGCCAGCAGCTTGGTAGGAGGGAGCGGGGAGACCCAGTACTTC. The chain employs TRBV5-1 and TRBJ2-5; weak D call: TRBD2 (6 bases). The CDR3 extends over 15 amino acids. The germline CDR1 and CDR2 sequences are SGHRS and YFSETQ. The V end was cut by 0 bases, the J end by 5 bases, with 14 bases between.

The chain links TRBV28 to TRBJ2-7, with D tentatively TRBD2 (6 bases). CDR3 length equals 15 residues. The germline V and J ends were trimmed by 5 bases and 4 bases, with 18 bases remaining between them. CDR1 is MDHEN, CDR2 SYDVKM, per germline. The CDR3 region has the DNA TGTGCCAGCAGTCTGAACCGACTAGGTGCGTACGAGCAGTACTTC. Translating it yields CASSLNRLGAYEQYF.

This chain's CDR3 is CASSYRGSSGTEAFF. CDR3 coding DNA: TGTGCCAGCAGTTACAGAGGGTCCTCTGGGACTGAAGCTTTCTTT. The rearrangement links TRBV6-6 to TRBJ1-1, with D unclear. The CDR3 spans 15 residues. Looked up from germline, CDR1 is MNHNY and CDR2 is SVGAGI (reference sequence). Trimming removed 2 bases from V and 5 bases from J, with 15 bases in between.

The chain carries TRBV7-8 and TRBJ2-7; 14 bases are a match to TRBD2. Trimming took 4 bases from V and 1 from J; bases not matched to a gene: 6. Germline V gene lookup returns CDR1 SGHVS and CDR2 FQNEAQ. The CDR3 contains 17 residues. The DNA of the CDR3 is TGTGCCAGCAGCTACGGGACTAGCGGGAGCAGGTCCTACGAGCAGTACTTC. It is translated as CASSYGTSGSRSYEQYF.